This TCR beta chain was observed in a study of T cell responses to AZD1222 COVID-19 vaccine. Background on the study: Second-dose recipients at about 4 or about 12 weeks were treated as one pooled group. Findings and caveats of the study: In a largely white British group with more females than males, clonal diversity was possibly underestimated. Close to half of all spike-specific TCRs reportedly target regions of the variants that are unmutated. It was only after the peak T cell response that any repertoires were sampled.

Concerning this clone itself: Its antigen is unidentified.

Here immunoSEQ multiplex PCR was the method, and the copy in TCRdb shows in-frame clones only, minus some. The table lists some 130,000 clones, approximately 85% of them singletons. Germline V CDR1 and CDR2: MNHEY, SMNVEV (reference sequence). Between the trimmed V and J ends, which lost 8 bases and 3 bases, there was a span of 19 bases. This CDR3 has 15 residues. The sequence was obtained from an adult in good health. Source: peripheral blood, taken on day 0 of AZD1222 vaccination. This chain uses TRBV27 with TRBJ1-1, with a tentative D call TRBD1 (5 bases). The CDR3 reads CASLGPRGVHTEAFF. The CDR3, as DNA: TGTGCCAGCTTGGGGCCACGAGGTGTACACACTGAAGCTTTCTTT.